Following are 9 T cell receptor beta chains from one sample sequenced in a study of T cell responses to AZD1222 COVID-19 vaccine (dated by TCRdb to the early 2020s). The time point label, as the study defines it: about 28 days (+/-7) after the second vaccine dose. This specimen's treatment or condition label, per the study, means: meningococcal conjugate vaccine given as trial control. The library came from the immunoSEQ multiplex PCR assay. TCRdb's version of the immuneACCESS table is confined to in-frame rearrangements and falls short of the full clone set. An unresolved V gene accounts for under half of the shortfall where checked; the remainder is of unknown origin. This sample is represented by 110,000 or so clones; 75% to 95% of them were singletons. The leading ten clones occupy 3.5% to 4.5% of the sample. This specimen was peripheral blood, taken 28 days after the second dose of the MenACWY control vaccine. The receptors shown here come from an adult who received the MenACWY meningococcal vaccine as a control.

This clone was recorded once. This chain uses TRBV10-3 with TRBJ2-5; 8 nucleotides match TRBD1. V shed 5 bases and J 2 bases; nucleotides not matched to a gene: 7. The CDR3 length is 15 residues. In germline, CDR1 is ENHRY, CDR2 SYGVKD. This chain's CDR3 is CAISSDRVKQETQYF. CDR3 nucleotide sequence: TGTGCCATCAGTTCGGACAGGGTTAAGCAAGAGACCCAGTACTTC.

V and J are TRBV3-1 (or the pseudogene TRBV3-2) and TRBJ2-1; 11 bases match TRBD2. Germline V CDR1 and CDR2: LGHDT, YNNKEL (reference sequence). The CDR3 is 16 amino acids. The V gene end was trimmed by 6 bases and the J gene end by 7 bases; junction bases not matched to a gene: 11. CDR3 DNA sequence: TGTGCCAGCAGACACATAGCGGGAGGGCCCAGGAATGAGCAGTTCTTC. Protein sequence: CASRHIAGGPRNEQFF.

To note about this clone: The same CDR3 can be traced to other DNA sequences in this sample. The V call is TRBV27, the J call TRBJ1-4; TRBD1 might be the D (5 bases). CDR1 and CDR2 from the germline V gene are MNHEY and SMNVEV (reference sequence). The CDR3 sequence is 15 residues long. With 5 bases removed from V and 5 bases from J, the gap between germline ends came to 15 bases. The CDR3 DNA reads TGTGCCAGCAGTCCTCGGGGCCGACTAAATGAAAAACTGTTTTTT. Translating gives CASSPRGRLNEKLFF.

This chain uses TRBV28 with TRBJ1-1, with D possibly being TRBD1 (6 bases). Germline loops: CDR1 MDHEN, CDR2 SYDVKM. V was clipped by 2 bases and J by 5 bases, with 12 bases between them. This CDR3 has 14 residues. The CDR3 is CASSLVGAGTEAFF. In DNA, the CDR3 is TGTGCCAGCAGTTTAGTGGGGGCTGGGACTGAAGCTTTCTTT. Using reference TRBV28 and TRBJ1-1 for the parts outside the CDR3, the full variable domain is DVKVTQSSRYLVKRTGEKVFLECVQDMDHENMFWYRQDPGLGLRLIYFSYDVKMKEKGDIPEGYSVSREKKERFSLILESASTNQTSMYLCASSLVGAGTEAFFGQGTRLTVV.

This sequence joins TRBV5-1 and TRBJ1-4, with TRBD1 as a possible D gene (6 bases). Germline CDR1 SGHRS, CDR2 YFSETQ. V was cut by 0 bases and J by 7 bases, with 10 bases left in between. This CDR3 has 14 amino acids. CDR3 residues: CASSLGRGGEKLFF. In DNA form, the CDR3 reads TGCGCCAGCAGCTTGGGCAGGGGAGGTGAAAAACTGTTTTTT.

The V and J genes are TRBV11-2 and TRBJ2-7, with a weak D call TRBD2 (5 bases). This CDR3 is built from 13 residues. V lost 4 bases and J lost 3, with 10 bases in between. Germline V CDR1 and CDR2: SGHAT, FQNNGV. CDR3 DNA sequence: TGTGCCAGCAGCTCCTACACTAGCTACGAGCAGTACGTC. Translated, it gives CASSSYTSYEQYV.

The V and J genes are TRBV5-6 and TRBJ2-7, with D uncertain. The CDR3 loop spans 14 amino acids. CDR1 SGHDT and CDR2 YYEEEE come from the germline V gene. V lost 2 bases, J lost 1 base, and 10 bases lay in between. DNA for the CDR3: TGTGCCAGCAGCTTACAGTCCGCATCCTACGAGCAGTACGTC. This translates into CASSLQSASYEQYV.

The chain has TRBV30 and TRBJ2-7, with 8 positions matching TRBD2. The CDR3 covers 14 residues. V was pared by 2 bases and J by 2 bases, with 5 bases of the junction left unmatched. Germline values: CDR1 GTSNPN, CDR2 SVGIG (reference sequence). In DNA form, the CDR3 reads TGTGCCTGGAGTAGTACTAGCGGCCCCTACGAGCAGTACTTC. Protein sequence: CAWSSTSGPYEQYF.

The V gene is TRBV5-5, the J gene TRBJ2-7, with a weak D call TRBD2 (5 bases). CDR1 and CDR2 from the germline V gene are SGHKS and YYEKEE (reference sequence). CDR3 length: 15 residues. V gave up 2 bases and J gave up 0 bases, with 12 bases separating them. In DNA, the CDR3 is TGTGCCAGCAGCTTAGTAGGTGGGAGCTCCTACGAGCAGTACTTC. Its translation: CASSLVGGSSYEQYF.